The 25 T cell receptor beta chains given below trace back to one sample, sequenced in a study of cytotoxic CD8 clonotypes in ibrutinib-treated CLL. Method: immunoSEQ multiplex PCR; TCRdb's copy keeps in-frame clones and lacks some. The sample carries around 140,000 clones, over 75% recorded once. The specimen comprised PBMCs, sampled after 36 months of ibrutinib treatment. These TCRs come from a human donor with chronic lymphocytic leukemia.

V usage is TRBV30 and J usage is TRBJ1-5, with D possibly matching TRBD1 (6 bases). V was clipped by 0 bases and J by 7 bases, with 13 bases between them. Per the germline V gene, CDR1 is GTSNPN and CDR2 is SVGIG (reference sequence). CDR3 length equals 14 residues. This CDR3 is CAWSVIGGGQPQHF. CDR3 bases: TGTGCCTGGAGTGTAATAGGGGGTGGGCAGCCCCAGCATTTT.

This chain uses TRBV5-4 with TRBJ2-5, with 12 bases that match TRBD2. The CDR3 is 16 amino acids. CDR1 is SGHNT, CDR2 YYREEE, per germline (reference sequence). The J segment lost 4 bases and the V segment lost 4 bases, leaving 8 bases of the junction unmatched. This CDR3 reads CASSPQLAGGIETQYF. CDR3 DNA: TGTGCCAGCAGCCCCCAACTAGCGGGGGGAATAGAGACCCAGTACTTC.

This clone was counted a few times. J is TRBJ2-3 and V is TRBV28; 12 nucleotides align to TRBD2. The CDR3 runs to 16 residues. Germline CDR1 reads MDHEN; CDR2 reads SYDVKM. With 4 bases clipped from V and 3 bases from J, the junction kept 5 bases outside the gene matches. The CDR3 loop reads CASSSRTSGETDTQYF. The CDR3 DNA reads TGTGCCAGCAGTTCTCGGACTAGCGGGGAGACAGATACGCAGTATTTT.

The rearrangement uses TRBV2 and TRBJ1-3; 9 bases map to TRBD1. The germline V gene encodes CDR1 SNHLY and CDR2 FYNNEI. The J segment lost 0 bases and the V segment lost 3 bases, leaving 3 bases of the junction unmatched. The CDR3 length is 16 residues. CDR3 bases: TGTGCCAGCAGTGAGGGACAGGGCCGCTCTGGAAACACCATATATTTT. Protein: CASSEGQGRSGNTIYF.

The chain has TRBV5-1 and TRBJ2-5; D gene ambiguous. Germline V gene data show CDR1 as SGHRS and CDR2 as YFSETQ. This CDR3 is 12 amino acids long. The V gene lost 4 bases and the J gene lost 0 bases, with 4 bases spanning the gap. The CDR3 sequence is CASSPHQETQYF. CDR3 bases: TGCGCCAGCAGCCCCCACCAAGAGACCCAGTACTTC.

In DNA form, the CDR3 reads TGTGCCAGCAGCTACTCGGGGAGCTCCTACAATGAGCAGTTCTTC. It is translated as CASSYSGSSYNEQFF. The chain links TRBV7-9 to TRBJ2-1, with a weak D call TRBD2 (5 bases). The CDR3 runs to 15 residues. The V end lost 4 bases, the J end lost 0 bases, and 10 bases lay between the germline ends. The germline gives CDR1 SEHNR, CDR2 FQNEAQ (reference sequence).

The V and J genes are TRBV13 and TRBJ1-5, with D possibly being TRBD1 (6 bases). CDR3 length equals 16 residues. V was cut by 3 bases and J by 3 bases, with 15 bases left in between. CDR1 is PRHDT and CDR2 is FYEKMQ in the germline V gene (reference sequence). As DNA, the CDR3 is TGTGCCAGCAGCTTTTCATTAGACAGGTACAATCAGCCCCAGCATTTT. Its protein product is CASSFSLDRYNQPQHF. The complete variable domain, with remaining parts taken from reference TRBV13 and TRBJ1-5, reads AAGVIQSPRHLIKEKRETATLKCYPIPRHDTVYWYQQGPGQDPQFLISFYEKMQSDKGSIPDRFSAQQFSDYHSELNMSSLELGDSALYFCASSFSLDRYNQPQHFGDGTRLSIL.

J is TRBJ2-1 and V is TRBV28; D tentatively fits TRBD1 or TRBD2 (5 bases each). Germline CDR1 reads MDHEN; CDR2 reads SYDVKM. The CDR3 sequence is 15 residues long. V lost 11 bases and J 4 bases, leaving 21 bases between the germline ends. CDR3 nucleotide sequence: TGTGCCTACGGGATGGGCTGGGGGAAGTACAATGAGCAGTTCTTC. Amino acid sequence: CAYGMGWGKYNEQFF.

The sample holds one count of this clone. The V gene is TRBV5-4, the J gene TRBJ2-7; D ambiguous. The CDR3 spans 15 residues. Trimming removed 0 bases at V and 0 bases at J, with 10 bases between. Germline V gives CDR1 SGHNT, CDR2 YYREEE (reference sequence). The CDR3 is CASSLAGESSYEQYF. Written as DNA, the CDR3 is TGTGCCAGCAGCTTGGCCGGTGAGAGCTCCTACGAGCAGTACTTC.

The V gene is TRBV19, the J gene TRBJ1-1; the D is unclear. V shed 5 bases and J shed 0 bases, with 7 bases lying between them. The CDR3 spans 13 residues. The germline gives CDR1 LNHDA, CDR2 SQIVND (reference sequence). CDR3 sequence reads: CASSVTVNTEAFF. DNA of the CDR3: TGTGCCAGTAGTGTAACGGTGAACACTGAAGCTTTCTTT.

The chain combines TRBV28 with TRBJ2-7; no firm D call. Germline CDR1 MDHEN, CDR2 SYDVKM. V lost 5 bases, J lost 3 bases, and 11 bases lay in between. The CDR3 spans 13 residues. The DNA for the CDR3 is TGTGCCAGCAGTGCTGACACAAGCTACGAGCAGTACTTC. Encoded protein: CASSADTSYEQYF.

This clone was picked up one time. V gene TRBV9 combines with J gene TRBJ2-7; 10 bases map to TRBD2. The CDR3 runs 17 residues. Germline-derived CDR1 and CDR2 are SGDLS and YYNGEE. V dropped 0 bases and J dropped 2; count of bases not matched to a gene: 8. The CDR3 sequence is CASSVGDSGRSPYEQYF. The CDR3 DNA is TGTGCCAGCAGCGTAGGAGATAGCGGGAGGTCACCCTACGAGCAGTACTTC.

The J gene is TRBJ2-3, the V gene TRBV14; 11 bases are a match to TRBD2. V lost 7 bases to trimming and J lost 4 bases; unmatched junction nucleotides: 4. CDR3 length equals 14 residues. CDR1 and CDR2 (germline): SGHDN, FVKESK. The CDR3 loop is CASTIAGGPDTQYF. CDR3 bases: TGTGCCAGCACCATAGCGGGGGGGCCAGATACGCAGTATTTT.

The chain employs TRBV25-1 and TRBJ1-2, with TRBD1 identical over 9 bases. V dropped 6 bases and J dropped 6; count of bases not matched to a gene: 11. Germline CDR1 reads MGHDK; CDR2 reads SYGVNS. The CDR3 is 15 residues long. CDR3 region: CASRHNSGTGHGYTF. The CDR3 nucleotides read TGTGCCAGCAGACACAACTCCGGGACAGGGCATGGCTACACCTTC.

The chain combines TRBV19 with TRBJ2-5; D not certain. Germline CDR1 and CDR2: LNHDA and SQIVND (reference sequence). The V end lost 1 base, the J end lost 1 base, and 7 bases lay between the germline ends. This CDR3 is built from 14 residues. The CDR3 nucleotides are TGTGCCAGTAGTATAGTTTGGGGCCAAGAGACCCAGTACTTC. As protein: CASSIVWGQETQYF.

Concerning this clone itself: The sample contains more than one DNA sequence encoding this CDR3. This sequence joins TRBV5-1 and TRBJ2-7, with 7 bases that match TRBD2. Per germline, CDR1 SGHRS and CDR2 YFSETQ. V shed 0 bases, J shed 2 bases, and the junction held 2 bases outside the gene matches. The CDR3 has 14 residues. This chain's CDR3 is CASSLEGGPYEQYF. DNA for the CDR3: TGCGCCAGCAGCTTGGAGGGAGGGCCCTACGAGCAGTACTTC.

This sequence joins TRBV18 and TRBJ2-7; 9 nucleotides match TRBD1. V was pared by 0 bases and J by 3 bases, with 6 bases of the junction left unmatched. The length of the CDR3 is 16 residues. The V gene's germline CDR1 is KGHSH and CDR2 LQKENI. CDR3 sequence (DNA): TGTGCCAGCTCACCACCCGGCCTGACAGGGGGCTACGAGCAGTACTTC. This gives the protein CASSPPGLTGGYEQYF.

CDR3 nucleotide sequence: TGTGCCACCAGCAGACCCGGGACAGCTAATCAGCCCCAGCATTTT. Its translation: CATSRPGTANQPQHF. The chain combines TRBV15 with TRBJ1-5; 7 nucleotides align to TRBD1. Germline lookup yields CDR1 LNHNV and CDR2 YYDKDF (reference sequence). This CDR3 is 15 amino acids long. The J segment lost 4 bases and the V segment lost 2 bases, leaving 5 bases of the junction unmatched.

The chain carries TRBV19 and TRBJ1-2; 7 bases agree with TRBD1. The CDR3 contains 14 residues. V trimming: 6 bases; J trimming: 8 bases; junction bases outside the gene matches: 12. CDR1 and CDR2 from the germline V gene are LNHDA and SQIVND (reference sequence). The CDR3 protein is CASSRLDRESGYTF. For the CDR3, the DNA is TGTGCCAGTAGCCGCCTAGACAGGGAGAGCGGCTACACCTTC.

This clone was counted between two and nine times. The chain employs TRBV19 and TRBJ1-1; a weak D match, TRBD1 (6 bases). Deletions cut 2 bases from V and 1 base from J, with 8 bases between. The CDR3 spans 14 residues. Germline CDR1 and CDR2: LNHDA and SQIVND (reference sequence). In DNA form, the CDR3 reads TGTGCCAGTAGTATACAGGGGCGGAACACTGAAGCTTTCTTT. This sequence encodes CASSIQGRNTEAFF.

The chain couples TRBV11-2 to TRBJ2-2, with a possible D match to TRBD2 (6 bases). V was shortened by 1 base and J by 4 bases, with 7 bases between the two germline ends. Looked up from germline, CDR1 is SGHAT and CDR2 is FQNNGV. The CDR3 runs 14 residues. The CDR3 region is CASSLVRGTGELFF. In DNA form, the CDR3 reads TGTGCCAGCAGCTTAGTGCGGGGCACCGGGGAGCTGTTTTTT. Supplemented by reference TRBV11-2 and TRBJ2-2, the full variable domain reads EAGVAQSPRYKIIEKRQSVAFWCNPISGHATLYWYQQILGQGPKLLIQFQNNGVVDDSQLPKDRFSAERLKGVDSTLKIQPAKLEDSAVYLCASSLVRGTGELFFGEGSRLTVL.

V gene TRBV2 combines with J gene TRBJ2-7, with 10 bases that match TRBD1. Germline CDR1 is SNHLY and CDR2 is FYNNEI. CDR3 length: 13 amino acids. J gave up 7 bases and V 6 bases, and 6 bases lay outside the gene matches. CDR3: CASRSDRGLEQYF. The CDR3 nucleotides read TGTGCCAGCAGAAGTGACAGGGGGCTTGAGCAGTACTTC.

CDR3 DNA: TGTGCCAGCAGCCTAAACATGGCACGAAGCACAGATACGCAGTATTTT. It yields the protein CASSLNMARSTDTQYF. The V call is TRBV7-9, the J call TRBJ2-3; D call uncertain. V lost 5 bases, J lost 0 bases, and 15 bases lay in between. There are 16 residues in the CDR3. Germline-derived CDR1 and CDR2 are SEHNR and FQNEAQ (reference sequence).

This sequence joins TRBV19 and TRBJ2-7, with 8 bases aligning to TRBD1. The germline CDR1 and CDR2 sequences are LNHDA and SQIVND (reference sequence). The CDR3 consists of 12 residues. The CDR3 is CASTGGGYEQYF. The CDR3 DNA reads TGTGCATCTACAGGGGGAGGCTACGAGCAGTACTTC.

V usage is TRBV18 and J usage is TRBJ2-3, with D maybe TRBD2 (7 bases). The CDR3 has 16 amino acids. The V end lost 6 bases, the J end lost 1 base, and 17 bases lay between the germline ends. The germline V gene encodes CDR1 KGHSH and CDR2 LQKENI. The CDR3 region has the DNA TGTGCCAGCTCGACCAAGGGGGGGCGGGGCACAGATACGCAGTATTTT. Encoded protein: CASSTKGGRGTDTQYF.